Following are 11 T cell receptor beta chains from one sample sequenced in a study of cytomegalovirus exposure and HLA in healthy donors (dated by TCRdb to 2017 to 2019). The library was built by means of the immunoSEQ multiplex PCR assay. For the multiplex PCR, a mixture combining 60 forward primers for TCR Vbeta segments and 13 reverse primers for TCR Jbeta segments was used. TCRdb holds this immuneACCESS table with in-frame rearrangements only. Some clones are missing; in checked studies, unresolved V genes explain under half, and the rest has no known cause. Here the sample has almost 200,000 clones; roughly 83% occur a single time. The ten largest clones add up to around 0.42% of the sample. Sequences were obtained from PBMCs. These receptor sequences come from a male donor in good health and CMV-seropositive.

This chain links TRBV29-1 with TRBJ2-7; possible D gene TRBD2, 6 bases. The germline V gene encodes CDR1 SQVTM and CDR2 ANQGSEA. The CDR3 is 11 residues long. Trimming pared 7 bases from V and 0 bases from J, leaving 7 bases between. CDR3 loop: CSGAGSYEQYF. In nucleotides, the CDR3 is TGCAGCGGAGCGGGCTCCTACGAGCAGTACTTC.

The V call is TRBV30, the J call TRBJ1-2; TRBD1 might be the D (5 bases). From germline, CDR1 is GTSNPN and CDR2 SVGIG (reference sequence). The ends were cut back, 0 bases at V and 4 bases at J, with 12 bases in the middle. CDR3 length: 14 amino acids. As DNA, the CDR3 is TGTGCCTGGAGTGTTATTAGCGGGGGCTATGGCTACACCTTC. It encodes CAWSVISGGYGYTF.

This chain connects TRBV18 to TRBJ1-5, with D possibly TRBD1 on 6 matching bases. Per germline, CDR1 KGHSH and CDR2 LQKENI. The CDR3 consists of 16 residues. The V gene lost 3 bases and the J gene lost 9 bases, with 21 bases spanning the gap. The DNA for the CDR3 is TGTGCCAGCTCACCCTCGACGAAGGGGGTGTCTGGGCCCCAGCATTTT. Protein product: CASSPSTKGVSGPQHF.

The V gene is TRBV28, the J gene TRBJ1-1, with D uncertain. This CDR3 region has 12 residues. Trimming removed 7 bases from V and 5 bases from J, with 11 bases in between. Germline assignment: CDR1 MDHEN and CDR2 SYDVKM. CDR3 protein: CASISVRTEAFF. The CDR3 DNA follows: TGTGCCAGCATTTCCGTTCGGACTGAAGCTTTCTTT.

The V gene is TRBV7-9, the J gene TRBJ2-3, with TRBD2 matching over 10 bases. CDR3 size: 15 residues. Germline CDR1 reads SEHNR; CDR2 reads FQNEAQ (reference sequence). V was pared by 6 bases and J by 3 bases, with 6 bases of the junction left unmatched. This CDR3 reads CASRAPGLATDTQYF. CDR3 nucleotide sequence: TGTGCCAGCAGGGCCCCGGGACTAGCGACAGATACGCAGTATTTT.

This clone was counted only a few times. V is TRBV29-1 and J is TRBJ2-1, with 7 bases fitting TRBD2. This CDR3 contains 14 residues. With V trimmed by 3 bases and J by 3 bases, 5 bases remained unmatched. Germline V gene lookup returns CDR1 SQVTM and CDR2 ANQGSEA. CDR3 amino acids: CSVDGGSNYNEQFF. CDR3 bases: TGCAGCGTTGATGGCGGGAGTAACTACAATGAGCAGTTCTTC.

CDR3 residues: CASRTGTVNQPQHF. The CDR3 bases are TGTGCCAGCAGAACCGGGACAGTCAATCAGCCCCAGCATTTT. J is TRBJ1-5 and V is TRBV2; TRBD1 matches 7 bases. The CDR3 is 14 residues long. The V gene end was trimmed by 6 bases and the J gene end by 3 bases; junction bases not matched to a gene: 5. CDR1 and CDR2 from the germline V gene are SNHLY and FYNNEI.

This CDR3 is CASSPRLGEADTQYF. DNA for the CDR3: TGTGCCAGCAGCCCCCGCTTAGGGGAGGCAGATACGCAGTATTTT. The V call is TRBV5-8, the J call TRBJ2-3; possible D gene TRBD2, 6 bases. Trimming pared 4 bases from V and 4 bases from J, leaving 16 bases between. Germline CDR1 SGHTS, CDR2 YDEGEE. The CDR3 spans 15 residues.

The chain uses TRBV27 and TRBJ2-1, with 8 bases that match TRBD2. The CDR3 contains 13 residues. The V gene end was trimmed by 6 bases and the J gene end by 6 bases; junction bases not matched to a gene: 4. Germline V lookup: CDR1 MNHEY, CDR2 SMNVEV (reference sequence). DNA of the CDR3: TGTGCCAGCAGCCGGGAGGGGGGCAATGAGCAGTTCTTC. It is translated as CASSREGGNEQFF.

This chain uses TRBV6-5 with TRBJ1-1; D gene unclear. The CDR3 is made up of 15 amino acids. V lost 9 bases and J lost 3, with 20 bases in between. Germline CDR1 is MNHEY and CDR2 is SVGAGI. CDR3 coding DNA: TGTGCCAGTCGGGAGAGGGCGTTATCGTACACTGAAGCTTTCTTT. Translated, it gives CASRERALSYTEAFF.

This clone was seen a few times. The gene calls are TRBV6-5 and TRBJ2-3; D might be TRBD2 (6 bases). V was trimmed by 8 bases and J by 2 bases, leaving 11 bases between them. CDR3 length: 13 residues. Per the germline V gene, CDR1 is MNHEY and CDR2 is SVGAGI. Written as DNA, the CDR3 is TGTGCCAGCGCCCGGGGGACCACAGATACGCAGTATTTT. Protein product: CASARGTTDTQYF.